Following are 21 T cell receptor beta chains from one sample sequenced in a study of blood T cell repertoires in COVID-19. The method was immunoSEQ multiplex PCR; TCRdb's version includes in-frame clones alone and lacks a portion of them. The table has hundreds of thousands of clones, roughly 80% seen once; the top ten hold 5%. Sequenced material: PBMCs or T cells enriched from blood (not recorded which). The receptors were gathered from a middle-aged man who had been exposed to COVID-19.

Comment on this clone: Its ends do not fully match the called genes, so a read error is possible. The chain joins TRBV5-4 to TRBJ1-2; D gene uncertain. The CDR3 sequence is 13 residues long. Per the germline V gene, CDR1 is SGHNT and CDR2 is YYREEE (reference sequence). CDR3 amino acids: CASSSEGLLSLPF. CDR3 coding DNA: TGTGCCAGCAGCTCGGAAGGACTGTTAAGCCTTCCCTTC.

This sequence joins TRBV6-1 and TRBJ2-7; D not certain. The CDR3 is 11 residues long. V was clipped by 2 bases and J by 12 bases, with 11 bases between them. Germline lookup yields CDR1 MNHNS and CDR2 SASEGT. For the CDR3, the DNA is TGTGCCAGCAGTGAATCAGGTTCGTGGTACTTC. Translating gives CASSESGSWYF.

This chain's CDR3 is CASSTGFSLHF. CDR3 sequence (DNA): TGTGCCAGCAGCACAGGGTTTTCCCTCCACTTT. The chain carries TRBV11-3 and TRBJ1-6, with D tentatively TRBD1 (6 bases). The germline gives CDR1 SGHNT, CDR2 YENEEA. V lost 5 bases and J lost 14, with 10 bases in between. This CDR3 is built from 11 residues.

The chain joins TRBV5-4 to TRBJ2-1, with 7 nucleotides matching TRBD2. CDR1 and CDR2 (germline): SGHNT, YYREEE (reference sequence). The CDR3 extends over 17 amino acids. V shed 3 bases, J shed 5 bases, and the junction held 14 bases outside the gene matches. The CDR3 DNA reads TGTGCCAGCAGCTCTCGAGCGACTAGCAGCCCCAACAATGAGCAGTTCTTC. Amino acid sequence: CASSSRATSSPNNEQFF.

The genes are TRBV19 and TRBJ1-5; no reliable D call. Trimming took off 1 base at V and 1 base at J, with 14 bases between the two ends. The length of the CDR3 is 17 residues. CDR1 LNHDA and CDR2 SQIVND come from the germline V gene (reference sequence). In DNA form, the CDR3 reads TGTGCCAGTAGTATAGGGGGAGGCGGGCGAAGCAATCAGCCCCAGCATTTT. It yields the protein CASSIGGGGRSNQPQHF.

This clone was found a few times. The chain uses TRBV3-1 (or the pseudogene TRBV3-2) and TRBJ1-2; TRBD1 matches at 7 bases. The CDR3 covers 15 residues. J lost 6 bases, V lost 0 bases, and 7 bases had no gene match. Germline V gene data show CDR1 as LGHDT and CDR2 as YNNKEL (reference sequence). DNA of the CDR3: TGTGCCAGCAGCCAAGACTACAGGGGTTTCGATGGCTACACCTTC. Translating gives CASSQDYRGFDGYTF.

The chain employs TRBV24-1 and TRBJ1-6; 10 bases are shared with TRBD1. The CDR3 runs to 15 residues. J was trimmed by 9 bases and V by 5 bases; bases with no gene match: 6. Germline CDR1 and CDR2: KGHDR and SFDVKD. The DNA of the CDR3 is TGTGCCACCAGTGCGGGGACAGGGGAAGGTTCACCCCTCCACTTT. Amino acid sequence: CATSAGTGEGSPLHF.

The V call is TRBV10-3, the J call TRBJ1-3; 8 positions agree with TRBD1. Losses at the gene ends were 7 bases for V and 0 bases for J; bases not matched to a gene: 11. CDR3 length equals 17 residues. In germline, CDR1 is ENHRY, CDR2 SYGVKD. The CDR3 coding sequence is TGTGCCATCACTAATGGACAGGGAGGGGGCTCTGGAAACACCATATATTTT. It codes for CAITNGQGGGSGNTIYF.

The V call is TRBV18, the J call TRBJ2-7, with D possibly matching TRBD2 (6 bases). There are 15 residues in the CDR3. V was trimmed by 6 bases and J by 6 bases, leaving 21 bases between them. CDR1 is KGHSH and CDR2 is LQKENI in the germline V gene. The CDR3 DNA reads as TGTGCCAGCTCGCGAAACCGGGACTCCGCCTCCGAGCAGTACTTC. Its protein product is CASSRNRDSASEQYF.

This clone occurred a few times. V gene TRBV7-6 combines with J gene TRBJ2-7, with 11 bases fitting TRBD2. Germline V CDR1 and CDR2: SGHVS, FNYEAQ. With 5 bases clipped from V and 6 bases from J, the junction kept 12 bases outside the gene matches. This CDR3 has 16 amino acids. This CDR3 is CASSPTGLAGRREQYF. CDR3 DNA sequence: TGTGCCAGCAGCCCAACCGGACTAGCGGGCCGGCGCGAGCAGTACTTC.

The chain has TRBV10-3 and TRBJ2-7; D is unclear. V was pared by 3 bases and J by 2 bases, with 2 bases between. The CDR3 runs 11 residues. CDR1 and CDR2 (germline): ENHRY, SYGVKD. The CDR3 DNA follows: TGTGCCATCAGTGATACCTACGAGCAGTACTTC. Protein product: CAISDTYEQYF.

The chain combines TRBV7-2 with TRBJ1-2, with D possibly TRBD1 on 6 matching bases. This CDR3 spans 13 amino acids. Germline CDR1 reads SGHTA; CDR2 reads FQGNSA. Deletions cut 6 bases from V and 2 bases from J, with 10 bases between. CDR3 in DNA: TGTGCCAGCAGGGGGGACAAAAACTATGGCTACACCTTC. Protein product: CASRGDKNYGYTF.

This chain uses TRBV11-2 with TRBJ2-7; TRBD1 might be the D (5 bases). V lost 3 bases, J lost 4 bases, and 16 bases lay in between. There are 15 residues in the CDR3. Per the germline V gene, CDR1 is SGHAT and CDR2 is FQNNGV. The CDR3 DNA reads as TGTGCCAGCAGCTTGGGGCAGTTCCTGGGGTACGAGCAGTACTTC. It yields the protein CASSLGQFLGYEQYF.

The V gene is TRBV2, the J gene TRBJ1-1, with 8 positions matching TRBD1. V gave up 10 bases and J gave up 4 bases; unmatched junction bases: 8. CDR3 length equals 13 residues. The V gene's germline CDR1 is SNHLY and CDR2 FYNNEI. This CDR3 reads CATWTGFSTEAFF. The CDR3 DNA is TGTGCCACTTGGACAGGGTTTAGCACTGAAGCTTTCTTT.

The chain combines TRBV12-5 with TRBJ2-7, with a weak D call TRBD2 (6 bases). The germline gives CDR1 LGHNT, CDR2 FRNRAP. V shed 0 bases and J shed 6 bases, with 9 bases lying between them. The CDR3 is 13 amino acids. The CDR3 sequence: CASGLVGGVEQYF. The CDR3 bases are TGTGCTAGTGGTTTGGTAGGAGGGGTCGAGCAGTACTTC.

The chain couples TRBV5-1 to TRBJ1-1; no reliable D call. Germline loops: CDR1 SGHRS, CDR2 YFSETQ. Deletions cut 0 bases from V and 1 base from J, with 10 bases between. This CDR3 region has 15 residues. CDR3 protein: CASSLELGRNTEAFF. The CDR3 DNA reads as TGCGCCAGCAGCTTGGAACTGGGGAGGAACACTGAAGCTTTCTTT.

The gene calls are TRBV24-1 and TRBJ1-2, with 8 bases fitting TRBD1. CDR3 length equals 15 residues. CDR1 KGHDR and CDR2 SFDVKD come from the germline V gene. J lost 0 bases, V lost 1 base, and 0 bases had no gene match. CDR3 sequence (DNA): TGTGCCACCAGTGATTTACAGGGGGCTAACTATGGCTACACCTTC. Amino acids: CATSDLQGANYGYTF.

The chain has TRBV19 and TRBJ1-4, with D possibly matching TRBD1 (6 bases). CDR1 is LNHDA, CDR2 SQIVND, per germline (reference sequence). V lost 4 bases, J lost 12 bases, and 24 bases lay in between. The CDR3 contains 16 residues. This CDR3 reads CASSTGPHRDPMELFF. The CDR3 nucleotides are TGTGCCAGTAGTACCGGGCCACACAGGGATCCCATGGAACTGTTTTTT.

This chain connects TRBV7-3 to TRBJ2-3; D remains unclear. Germline lookup yields CDR1 SGHTA and CDR2 FQGTGA. V shed 5 bases and J shed 8 bases, with 14 bases lying between them. CDR3 length: 13 amino acids. CDR3 amino acids: CASSPTGYATQYF. DNA of the CDR3: TGTGCCAGCAGCCCTACTGGTTATGCTACGCAGTATTTT.

The V gene is TRBV6-4, the J gene TRBJ2-7, with 9 nucleotides matching TRBD2. Trimming cost V 3 bases and J 1 base; bases outside gene matches: 13. Germline loops: CDR1 MRHNA, CDR2 SNTAGT. The CDR3 extends over 18 amino acids. The CDR3 region has the DNA TGTGCCAGCAGTGAAATCCCCGGACTAGCGTCTCAGTCCTACGAGCAGTACTTC. Its translation: CASSEIPGLASQSYEQYF.

The chain joins TRBV9 to TRBJ1-2, with no clear D. Looked up from germline, CDR1 is SGDLS and CDR2 is YYNGEE. The CDR3 loop spans 13 amino acids. Trimming took off 3 bases at V and 4 bases at J, with 10 bases between the two ends. This CDR3 reads CASSELSGYGYTF. The CDR3 DNA is TGTGCCAGCAGCGAACTGAGTGGCTATGGCTACACCTTC.